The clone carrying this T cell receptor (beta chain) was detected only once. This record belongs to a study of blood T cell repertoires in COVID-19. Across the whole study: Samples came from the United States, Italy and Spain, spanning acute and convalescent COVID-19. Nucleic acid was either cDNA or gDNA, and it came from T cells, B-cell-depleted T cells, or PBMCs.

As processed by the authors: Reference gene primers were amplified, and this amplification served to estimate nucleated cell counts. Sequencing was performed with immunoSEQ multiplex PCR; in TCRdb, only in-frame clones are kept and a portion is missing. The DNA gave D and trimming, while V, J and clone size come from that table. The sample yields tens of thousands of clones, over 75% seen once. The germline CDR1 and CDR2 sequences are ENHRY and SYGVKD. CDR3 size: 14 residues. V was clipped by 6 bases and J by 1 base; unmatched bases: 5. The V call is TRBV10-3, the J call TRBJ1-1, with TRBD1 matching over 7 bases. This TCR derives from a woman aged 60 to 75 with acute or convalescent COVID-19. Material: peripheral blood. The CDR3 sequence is CAIRDRVGNTEAFF. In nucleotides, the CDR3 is TGTGCCATCAGAGACAGGGTGGGGAACACTGAAGCTTTCTTT.